This is a list of T cell receptor beta chains from one sample in a study of CD8+ T cells in alopecia areata. Profiled with immunoSEQ multiplex PCR; TCRdb holds only in-frame clones, not every one. The table includes about 140,000 clones, approximately 80% detected once. Here the sequenced sample was CD8+ T cells sorted from blood, taken at week 4, from a patient treated with tofacitinib. The receptor set was obtained from a human donor with alopecia areata. Each CDR3 is given with its conserved first and last residue. Each record gives: clone size, J gene, V gene, D gene, CDR3 DNA, CDR3 protein. A D gene is named only where the DNA matches it firmly. For some rows the clone size is stated as once, few or many, or as a class when expanded; others skip it.

- | TRBJ2-7 | TRBV19 | TRBD2 | TGTGCCAGTCGGGGCCGGGGGGATTACGAGCAGTACTTC | CASRGRGDYEQYF
- | TRBJ2-3 | TRBV4-1 | TRBD2 | TGCGCCAGCAGCCCAGCGGGGGGGTCAGATACGCAGTATTTT | CASSPAGGSDTQYF
- | TRBJ2-1 | TRBV7-8 | TRBD2 | TGTGCCAGCAGCATAGTCGCGGGGGGGCCGTACAATGAGCAGTTCTTC | CASSIVAGGPYNEQFF
- | TRBJ2-1 | TRBV6-5 | TRBD2 | TGTGCCAGCAGTTACTCCCCGGGAGGTGAGCAGTTCTTC | CASSYSPGGEQFF
- | TRBJ2-7 | TRBV5-6 | TRBD1 | TGTGCCAGCAGCGCCGGGACAGGGACCTACGAGCAGTACTTC | CASSAGTGTYEQYF
few | TRBJ1-2 | TRBV6-5 | - | TGTGCCAGCAGTTACTCGAGTCATTGGGGCTACACCTTC | CASSYSSHWGYTF
- | TRBJ1-2 | TRBV6-6 | - | TGTGCCAGCAGTTACGTACCAGGGTTGCTTGGCTACACCTTC | CASSYVPGLLGYTF
- | TRBJ2-1 | TRBV15 | - | TGTGCCACCAGCAGAGGTGGCGTGAGGGGATACTACAATGAGCAGTTCTTC | CATSRGGVRGYYNEQFF
once | TRBJ2-7 | TRBV19 | - | TGTGCCAGTAGTATAGGGGACGGCAACGGAGGGGAGCAGTACTTC | CASSIGDGNGGEQYF
- | TRBJ2-5 | TRBV7-2 | - | TGTGCCAGCAGCTTAATCGAGATTAGGGTTGTAGGGGAGACCCAGTACTTC | CASSLIEIRVVGETQYF
- | TRBJ2-1 | TRBV30 | - | TGTGCCTGGAGTAAATACTGGAGCTCCTACAATGAGCAGTTCTTC | CAWSKYWSSYNEQFF
- | TRBJ2-5 | TRBV27 | - | TGTGCCAGCAGTTTACGGGCAGGGGCGTACCAAGAGACCCAGTACTTC | CASSLRAGAYQETQYF
- | TRBJ2-7 | TRBV7-8 | - | TGTGCCAGCAGCTTTCGAGGGGGGGATTCCTACGAGCAGTACTTC | CASSFRGGDSYEQYF
few | TRBJ2-3 | TRBV9 | TRBD2 | TGTGCCAGCAGCGTAGGCCCAGCGGGGAGCACAGATACGCAGTATTTT | CASSVGPAGSTDTQYF
- | TRBJ2-7 | TRBV11-2 | - | TGTGCCAGCAGCTTAGGGGACGGCGGCATCACCGAGCAGTACTTC | CASSLGDGGITEQYF
- | TRBJ2-5 | TRBV2 | TRBD2 | TGTGCCAGCAGGCGGGGGGAGGCAGAGACCCAGTACTTC | CASRRGEAETQYF
once | TRBJ2-1 | TRBV27 | TRBD1 | TGTGCCAGCAGTAAGACAGGGGTGGTCAATGAGCAGTTCTTC | CASSKTGVVNEQFF
- | TRBJ2-6 | TRBV27 | - | TGTGCCAGCGCCCCCTTTTCTGGGGCCAACGTCCTGACTTTC | CASAPFSGANVLTF
- | TRBJ2-3 | TRBV6-5 | - | TGTGCCAGCAGTTACAGGGACACCTTTAGCACAGATACGCAGTATTTT | CASSYRDTFSTDTQYF
- | TRBJ2-2 | TRBV27 | - | TGTGCCAGCGGAAGGGGCCTGGGCGGGGAGCTGTTTTTT | CASGRGLGGELFF
once | TRBJ2-7 | TRBV5-1 | TRBD1 | TGCGCCAGCAGTCTAGGGGGCGAGGACGAGCAGTACTTC | CASSLGGEDEQYF
- | TRBJ1-1 | TRBV29-1 | - | TGCAGCGTTGAAAATTTCCGATGGGCTTTCTTT | CSVENFRWAFF
- | TRBJ2-2 | TRBV30 | - | TGTGCCTGGAATGCTAACACCGGGGAGCTGTTTTTT | CAWNANTGELFF
- | TRBJ2-3 | TRBV4-3 | - | TGCGCCAGCAGCCAAGATCTTAAGGACCGCTCCCGCGGAGATACGCAGTATTTT | CASSQDLKDRSRGDTQYF